This paragraph covers one TCR beta chain sequence. The antigen is undetermined. These data are taken from a study of breast tumors, draining lymph nodes, adjacent tissues. Findings and limits, study-wide: Data only fit, rather than demonstrated, lymph node origin of most tumor T cells.

This CDR3 has 16 amino acids. Per germline, CDR1 SNHLY and CDR2 FYNNEI. V lost 0 bases and J lost 3, with 12 bases in between. Breast cancer patients provided tissue from their axillary draining lymph nodes. A single record per CDR3 protein comes from TCRdb applying MiXCR to the multiplex PCR reads. The sample has roughly 110,000 distinct CDR3 sequences; roughly 29% are singletons. The rearrangement uses TRBV2 and TRBJ2-1; D gene uncertain. This TCR was sampled from a female donor with breast cancer. Some clones in this sample may be carry-over from other donors' samples. Input material: axillary lymph node tissue. In DNA form, the CDR3 reads TGTGCCAGCAGTGAAGCGCTTCACGGCCACTACAATGAGCAGTTCTTC. Protein: CASSEALHGHYNEQFF. The full variable domain, its missing parts supplied by reference TRBV2 and TRBJ2-1, is EPEVTQTPSHQVTQMGQEVILRCVPISNHLYFYWYRQILGQKVEFLVSFYNNEISEKSEIFDDQFSVERPDGSNFTLKIRSTKLEDSAMYFCASSEALHGHYNEQFFGPGTRLTVL.